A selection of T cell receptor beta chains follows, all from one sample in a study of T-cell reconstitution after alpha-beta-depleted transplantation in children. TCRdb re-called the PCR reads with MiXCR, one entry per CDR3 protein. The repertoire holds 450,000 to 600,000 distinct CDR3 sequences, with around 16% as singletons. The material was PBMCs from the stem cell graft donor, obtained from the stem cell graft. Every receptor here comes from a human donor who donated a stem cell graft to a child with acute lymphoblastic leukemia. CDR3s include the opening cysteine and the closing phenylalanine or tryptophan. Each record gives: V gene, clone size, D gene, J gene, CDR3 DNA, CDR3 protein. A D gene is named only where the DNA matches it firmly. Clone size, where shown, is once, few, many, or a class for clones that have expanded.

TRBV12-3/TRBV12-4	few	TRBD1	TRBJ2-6	TGTGCCAGCACCAAACCGGACAGGGATGAATCCTCTGGGGCCAACGTCCTGACTTTC	CASTKPDRDESSGANVLTF
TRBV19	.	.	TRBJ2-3	TGTGCCAGTAGTATTTGGGGAAAGGGGTTCACAGATACGCAGTATTTT	CASSIWGKGFTDTQYF
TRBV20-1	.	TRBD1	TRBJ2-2	TGCAGTGCGGGCGTAGGGGACAGGGCATACACCGGGGAGCTGTTTTTT	CSAGVGDRAYTGELFF
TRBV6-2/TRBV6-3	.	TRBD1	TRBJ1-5	TGTGCCAGCAGCGAGACAGGGGGTCAGCCCCAGCATTTT	CASSETGGQPQHF
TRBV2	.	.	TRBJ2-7	TGTGCCAGCAGGGAGGGTCAGACCGCCTACGAGCAGTACTTC	CASREGQTAYEQYF
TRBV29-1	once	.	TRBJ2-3	TGCAGCGTTGGATGGTCGGGTACGCAGTATTTT	CSVGWSGTQYF
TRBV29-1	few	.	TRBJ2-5	TGCAGCGTGGAGCCGCGTTCACAGGGAGGCCACCACTTC	CSVEPRSQGGHHF
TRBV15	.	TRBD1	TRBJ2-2	TGTGCCACCACCAGGGGGCAGAACACCGGGGAGCTGTTTTTT	CATTRGQNTGELFF
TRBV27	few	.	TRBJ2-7	TGTGCCAGCAGTCGGGATCCCGGGGGTACCGAGCAGTACTTC	CASSRDPGGTEQYF
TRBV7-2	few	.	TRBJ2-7	TGTGCCAGCAGTCCGACCGCCTCAGTATCCTCCTACGAGCAGTACTTC	CASSPTASVSSYEQYF
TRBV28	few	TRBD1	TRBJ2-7	TGTGCCAGCAGTTCCAGGGGGCAGAACCTCTACGAGCAGTACTTC	CASSSRGQNLYEQYF
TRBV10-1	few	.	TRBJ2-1	TGCGCCAGCAGTGAGGGGGCCCAAGGCAATGAGCAGTTCTTC	CASSEGAQGNEQFF
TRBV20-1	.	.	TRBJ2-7	TGCAGTGCTAGAACCCCCCGGCGCGGCGGCTACGAGCAGTACTTC	CSARTPRRGGYEQYF
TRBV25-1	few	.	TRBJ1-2	TGTGCCAGCAGTGGGTTCGGGGTGGCCTATGGCTACACCTTC	CASSGFGVAYGYTF
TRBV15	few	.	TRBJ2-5	TGTGCCACCAGCAGAGACACCCGGGGAGGTGGGTCCCGGGAGACCCAGTACTTC	CATSRDTRGGGSRETQYF
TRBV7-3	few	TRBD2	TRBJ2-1	TGTGCCAGCAGCTCTTCTCTAGCGGGATGGGACAATGAGCAGTTCTTC	CASSSSLAGWDNEQFF
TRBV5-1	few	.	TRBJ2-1	TGCGCCAGCAGCGCCTCCGCGCCTACGGACAATGAGCAGTTCTTC	CASSASAPTDNEQFF
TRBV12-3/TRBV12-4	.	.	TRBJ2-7	TGTGCCAGCAGTTTCGGTGTAGGCAGGGTCGTCTACGAGCAGTACTTC	CASSFGVGRVVYEQYF
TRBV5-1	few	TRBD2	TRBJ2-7	TGCGCCAGCAGCTTGGGGCCGGGGGGGACCTACGAGCAGTACTTC	CASSLGPGGTYEQYF
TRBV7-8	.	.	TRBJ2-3	TGTGCCAGCAGCCCTTTTGCGAGCGCTTCAGATACGCAGTATTTT	CASSPFASASDTQYF
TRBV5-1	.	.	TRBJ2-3	TGCGCCAGCAGCTGGACGGGAGCGTACACAGATACGCAGTATTTT	CASSWTGAYTDTQYF
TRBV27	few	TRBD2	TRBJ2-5	TGTGCCATCCCACCCGAGTTAGCGGGCGTAGAGACCCAGTACTTC	CAIPPELAGVETQYF
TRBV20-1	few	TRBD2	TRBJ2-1	TGCAGTGCTAGGGACGGGAGGGCCAAGTTCTTC	CSARDGRAKFF
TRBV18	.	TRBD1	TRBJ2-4	TGTGCCAGCTCACCTTCCGGGACAGGGCCGATGGTGTACTTC	CASSPSGTGPMVYF
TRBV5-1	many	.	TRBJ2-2	TGCGCCAGCAGCTCGGGGACGAACACCGGGGAGCTGTTTTTT	CASSSGTNTGELFF